This T cell receptor (beta chain) was retrieved from a study of T-cell reconstitution after alpha-beta-depleted transplantation in children. Only a few counts were recorded for this clonotype. The antigen is undetermined. For TCRbeta, the library was prepared with unique molecular identifiers. One entry per CDR3 protein results from TCRdb running MiXCR on the PCR reads. This sample has some 600,000 distinct CDR3 sequences, with roughly 13% found just once. Trimming cost V 5 bases and J 4 bases, with 19 bases left between them. This CDR3 comprises 16 residues. Broader study findings: Reportedly, alpha-beta T cells present about two months post-transplant originated from several hundred expanded clones of graft origin. Several patients had high TCRbeta diversity at day 60; it came from surviving recipient T cells and thymic progenitors.

The source of this sequence is a male patient younger than 18 who had a stem cell transplant for acute myeloid leukemia, so the T cells may come from the graft donor. This material consisted of PBMCs, mostly from graft donor cells, taken 360 days after TCRalphabeta/CD19-depleted stem cell transplant. The chain employs TRBV12-3 or TRBV12-4 and TRBJ2-3, with TRBD1 as a possible D gene (6 bases). The CDR3 DNA reads as TGTGCCAGCAGTCCTCACAGGGCCGGTTTGGCAGATACGCAGTATTTT. Its translation: CASSPHRAGLADTQYF.